These 22 T cell receptor beta chains were all obtained from the same sample, sequenced in a study of Graves' ophthalmopathy and Graves' hyperthyroidism. RNA transcripts served as template for amplifying TCR beta CDR3 sequences. HTBI primers were used in a first-round RT-PCR, which preceded a second-round multiplex PCR. TCRdb used MiXCR to reprocess the multiplex PCR reads, holding one entry per CDR3 protein. The table includes around 1,200,000 distinct CDR3 sequences, less than 45% detected once. Sequenced sample: peripheral blood or thyroid tissue (not recorded which). These TCRs come from an adult man with Graves' hyperthyroidism.

This chain connects TRBV7-9 to TRBJ1-6; D call uncertain. The CDR3 has 16 amino acids. CDR1 and CDR2 from the germline V gene are SEHNR and FQNEAQ (reference sequence). Trimming shortened V by 6 bases and J by 0 bases, and 12 bases separated the two germline ends. CDR3: CASSEAPSSYNSPLHF. DNA for the CDR3: TGTGCCAGCAGTGAAGCCCCGAGCTCCTATAATTCACCCCTCCACTTT.

This clonotype was recorded a few times. The rearrangement joins TRBV6-5 to TRBJ1-1, with a weak D call TRBD1 (5 bases). The germline gives CDR1 MNHEY, CDR2 SVGAGI. The ends were cut back, 5 bases at V and 6 bases at J, with 10 bases in the middle. The CDR3 contains 12 residues. As DNA, the CDR3 is TGTGCCAGCAGTGGGACTATCTCTGAAGCTTTCTTT. Its translation: CASSGTISEAFF.

This clonotype came up many times. J is TRBJ2-7 and V is TRBV7-2; 12 positions match TRBD1. J gave up 6 bases and V 4 bases, and 4 bases lay outside the gene matches. The CDR3 sequence is 14 residues long. In germline, CDR1 is SGHTA, CDR2 FQGNSA. The CDR3 DNA is TGTGCCAGCAGCTGGGGACAGGGGGCTCTCGAGCAGTACTTC. It is translated as CASSWGQGALEQYF.

This clonotype was detected once. This chain joins TRBV20-1 and TRBJ1-3; 7 bases are shared with TRBD1. The CDR3 has 17 amino acids. J was trimmed by 0 bases and V by 5 bases; bases with no gene match: 13. Germline V gene lookup returns CDR1 DFQATT and CDR2 SNEGSKA (reference sequence). CDR3: CSALPLGTANSGNTIYF. CDR3 in DNA: TGCAGTGCTCTCCCACTCGGGACAGCCAACTCTGGAAACACCATATATTTT.

The chain joins TRBV20-1 to TRBJ1-6; D remains unclear. V lost 4 bases to trimming and J lost 0 bases, with 7 bases between them. The CDR3 is 14 amino acids. The germline V gene encodes CDR1 DFQATT and CDR2 SNEGSKA (reference sequence). CDR3 sequence reads: CSATEGSYNSPLHF. Here the CDR3 DNA reads TGCAGTGCTACCGAGGGCTCCTATAATTCACCCCTCCACTTT.

The chain is built from TRBV10-3 and TRBJ1-1; D uncertain. Per germline, CDR1 ENHRY and CDR2 SYGVKD. This CDR3 is 13 amino acids long. The ends were cut back, 2 bases at V and 1 base at J, with 5 bases in the middle. In DNA, the CDR3 is TGTGCCATCAGTGAGGGGCCGAACACTGAAGCTTTCTTT. It encodes CAISEGPNTEAFF.

This clonotype has just one count. A read error is possible here, since a much larger clone lies one base away. The V call is TRBV29-1, the J call TRBJ2-5; either TRBD1 or TRBD2 may supply D (5 bases each). The CDR3 is 18 residues long. Germline CDR1 and CDR2: SQVTM and ANQGSEA. CDR3 loop: CSVVIIGARKFVIETRYF. Written as DNA, the CDR3 is TGCAGCGTTGTAATCATCGGGGCTAGGAAGTTCGTTATAGAGACCCGGTACTTC.

The chain has TRBV25-1 and TRBJ2-7; TRBD1 might be the D (5 bases). Germline assignment: CDR1 MGHDK and CDR2 SYGVNS. The CDR3 consists of 13 residues. Trimming cost V 9 bases and J 7 bases, with 19 bases left between them. The chain's CDR3 is CARVHGALGEQYF. The CDR3 DNA sequence: TGTGCCAGGGTTCATGGGGCATTGGGGGAGCAGTACTTC.

A remark on this clonotype: Since a much larger clone is just one base distant, this may be a read error. This likely comes from a read error, as the CDR3 has no conserved phenylalanine or tryptophan at its end. This CDR3 reads CASSPVGEKLFC. In nucleotides, the CDR3 is TGTGCCAGCAGCCCCGTAGGTGAAAAACTGTTTTGT. This rearrangement joins TRBV9 to TRBJ1-4, with D unclear. This CDR3 has 12 residues. Deletions cut 4 bases from V and 7 bases from J, with 8 bases between. CDR1 SGDLS and CDR2 YYNGEE come from the germline V gene.

The chain links TRBV27 to TRBJ1-1; tentative D call: TRBD1 (5 bases). Between the trimmed V and J ends, which lost 3 bases and 4 bases, there was a span of 15 bases. This CDR3 has 15 amino acids. CDR1 is MNHEY, CDR2 SMNVEV, per germline (reference sequence). CDR3 region: CASSFARGWTTEAFF. Here the CDR3 DNA reads TGTGCCAGCAGTTTTGCCCGGGGGTGGACCACTGAAGCTTTCTTT.

Only one count was recorded for this clonotype. This chain uses TRBV29-1 with TRBJ1-3, with TRBD1 matching 9 bases. Germline values: CDR1 SQVTM, CDR2 ANQGSEA. V lost 3 bases to trimming and J lost 0 bases; unmatched junction nucleotides: 12. This CDR3 spans 18 amino acids. Here the CDR3 reads CSVEWDRVTTSSGNTIYF. CDR3 DNA sequence: TGCAGCGTTGAGTGGGACAGGGTCACCACGAGCTCTGGAAACACCATATATTTT.

The chain combines TRBV5-8 with TRBJ1-2, with unresolved D. Looked up from germline, CDR1 is SGHTS and CDR2 is YDEGEE. The CDR3 contains 13 residues. CDR3 in amino acids: CASGLSGVYGYTF. The CDR3 DNA reads as TGTGCTAGTGGTTTGTCCGGGGTATATGGCTACACCTTC.

This chain connects TRBV29-1 to TRBJ1-4; D remains unclear. This CDR3 comprises 12 residues. Per germline, CDR1 SQVTM and CDR2 ANQGSEA. Between the trimmed V and J ends, which lost 6 bases and 0 bases, there was a span of 5 bases. For the CDR3, the DNA is TGCAGCGTCATTTCAACTAATGAAAAACTGTTTTTT. Translating it yields CSVISTNEKLFF.

The genes are TRBV5-1 and TRBJ2-2, with 9 bases identical to TRBD2. The CDR3 sequence is 16 residues long. Germline lookup yields CDR1 SGHRS and CDR2 YFSETQ. V shed 3 bases, J shed 1 base, and the junction held 4 bases outside the gene matches. The CDR3, as DNA: TGCGCCAGCAGCTCTGCTAGCGGGGTGAACACCGGGGAGCTGTTTTTT. It encodes CASSSASGVNTGELFF.

This clonotype was counted ten times or more. The gene calls are TRBV7-2 and TRBJ1-5, with a possible D match to TRBD1 (5 bases). Germline lookup yields CDR1 SGHTA and CDR2 FQGNSA. This CDR3 has 15 residues. The V end lost 5 bases, the J end lost 3 bases, and 14 bases lay between the germline ends. The chain's CDR3 is CASSPRQGYNQPQHF. In DNA form, the CDR3 reads TGTGCCAGCAGCCCCCGGCAGGGCTACAATCAGCCCCAGCATTTT.

The chain joins TRBV6-2 or TRBV6-3 to TRBJ2-7, with 8 bases aligning to TRBD2. There are 15 residues in the CDR3. Germline-derived CDR1 and CDR2 are MNHEY and SVGEGT. V trimming: 4 bases; J trimming: 5 bases; junction bases outside the gene matches: 10. CDR3 DNA: TGTGCCAGCAGTTTGACCGAGCGGGGGCCCCACGAGCAGTACTTC. The encoded protein is CASSLTERGPHEQYF.

The chain uses TRBV7-8 and TRBJ2-7; 12 bases map to TRBD2. This CDR3 spans 14 amino acids. In germline, CDR1 is SGHVS, CDR2 FQNEAQ. Unmatched junction bases numbered 10, after V lost 6 bases and J lost 10 bases. The CDR3 nucleotides are TGTGCCAGCAGTCCCCGACTAGCGGGAGAGGACCAGTACTTC. This sequence encodes CASSPRLAGEDQYF.

This clonotype came up many times. The chain combines TRBV6-5 with TRBJ1-1; the D gene is possibly TRBD1 (5 bases). V shed 6 bases and J shed 5 bases, with 13 bases lying between them. The germline CDR1 and CDR2 sequences are MNHEY and SVGAGI. The CDR3 is made up of 13 amino acids. CDR3 nucleotides: TGTGCCAGCAGCAACTACCCAGGGACTGAAGCTTTCTTT. Protein: CASSNYPGTEAFF.

This clonotype came up a few times. This chain connects TRBV6-5 to TRBJ2-5; the D gene is possibly TRBD2 (6 bases). V was trimmed by 0 bases and J by 3 bases, leaving 8 bases between them. This CDR3 comprises 14 residues. Germline V lookup: CDR1 MNHEY, CDR2 SVGAGI. CDR3 loop: CASSYSGGEETQYF. In DNA form, the CDR3 reads TGTGCCAGCAGTTACTCGGGCGGGGAAGAGACCCAGTACTTC.

A few counts support this clonotype. The chain couples TRBV6-1 to TRBJ1-1, with D perhaps matching TRBD1 (6 bases). V was pared by 6 bases and J by 0 bases, with 14 bases between. This CDR3 is 15 amino acids long. Germline loops: CDR1 MNHNS, CDR2 SASEGT. In DNA, the CDR3 is TGTGCCAGCAGGTCAATTGACAGGTTGAACACTGAAGCTTTCTTT. It codes for CASRSIDRLNTEAFF.

This clonotype has ten or more counts. The CDR3 sequence is CASSLEDISNQPQHF. In nucleotides, the CDR3 is TGTGCCAGCAGCTTAGAGGACATTAGCAATCAGCCCCAGCATTTT. The rearrangement links TRBV7-2 to TRBJ1-5; possibly TRBD1 for D (5 bases). This CDR3 spans 15 amino acids. Trimming stripped 1 base from V and 0 bases from J, with 7 bases between. Per the germline V gene, CDR1 is SGHTA and CDR2 is FQGNSA.

This chain connects TRBV29-1 to TRBJ1-3; the D gene is possibly TRBD1 (5 bases). The CDR3 has 16 residues. Germline lookup yields CDR1 SQVTM and CDR2 ANQGSEA. The germline V and J ends were trimmed by 5 bases and 0 bases, with 17 bases remaining between them. The CDR3 is CSVYHPGPSSGNTIYF. CDR3 coding DNA: TGCAGCGTTTACCATCCGGGACCGAGCTCTGGAAACACCATATATTTT.